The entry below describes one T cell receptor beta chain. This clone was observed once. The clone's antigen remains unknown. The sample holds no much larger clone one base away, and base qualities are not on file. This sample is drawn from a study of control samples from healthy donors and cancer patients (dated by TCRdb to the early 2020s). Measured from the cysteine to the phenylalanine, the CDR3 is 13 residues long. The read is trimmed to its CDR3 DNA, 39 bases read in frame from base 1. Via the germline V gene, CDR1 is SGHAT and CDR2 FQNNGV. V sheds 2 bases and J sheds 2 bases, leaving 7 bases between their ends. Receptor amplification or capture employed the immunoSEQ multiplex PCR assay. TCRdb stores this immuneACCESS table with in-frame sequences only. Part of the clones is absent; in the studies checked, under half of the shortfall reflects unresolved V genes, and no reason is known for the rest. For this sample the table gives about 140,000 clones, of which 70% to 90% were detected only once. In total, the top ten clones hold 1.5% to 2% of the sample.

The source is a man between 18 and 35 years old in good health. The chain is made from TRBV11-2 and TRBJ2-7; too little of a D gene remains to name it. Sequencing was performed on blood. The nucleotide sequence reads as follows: TGTGCCAGCAGCTTACTTACGGCCTACGAGCAGTACTTC. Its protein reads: CASSLLTAYEQYF.